This T cell receptor beta chain appears in the sequencing data of a study of blood T cell repertoires in COVID-19. Assay: immunoSEQ multiplex PCR; the TCRdb copy retains only in-frame clones and omits some. The sample carries more than 55,000 clones, roughly nine tenths recorded once. The clonotype originates from a man aged 50 to 60 with active COVID-19. The material sequenced was peripheral blood.

CDR3 sequence reads: CASSQTGTGNYEQYF. The CDR3 bases are TGCGCCAGCAGCCAAACTGGGACAGGGAACTACGAGCAGTACTTC. V is TRBV4-3 and J is TRBJ2-7; 9 nucleotides agree with TRBD1. Germline CDR1 is LGHNA and CDR2 is YSLEER. The J segment lost 3 bases and the V segment lost 2 bases, leaving 5 bases of the junction unmatched. There are 15 residues in the CDR3.